This T cell receptor beta chain was recorded in a study of blood T cell repertoires in COVID-19 (dated by TCRdb to the early 2020s). Describing the broader study: Samples from collaborators originated in the United States, Italy and Spain and spanned both the acute and convalescent phases of COVID-19. Deeply sampled blood TCRbeta repertoires from subjects exposed to, actively infected with, or recovered from COVID-19 were included in the dataset. HLA class I and class II types, where available, came from metadata supplied by the sample provider rather than from assay-based typing. The prospective study material was composed of cDNA or gDNA derived from T cells, B-cell-depleted T cells, or PBMCs. The repertoires were made available in a free public database intended to serve as a resource for research on the immune response to SARS-CoV-2. Samples came from the ongoing ImmuneRACE study (first 160 participants) plus 1,254 subjects from 6 global collaborators. The sample metadata nearly always contained a de-identified subject ID, COVID-19 status, age in years and sex.

In regard to this clone: Its antigen has not been determined. Base qualities are not at hand, and no much larger clone is one base apart.

The CDR3, cysteine through phenylalanine, is 17 amino acids long. Solely the CDR3 DNA is kept, with 51 bases framed from the first base. The germline V gene specifies SGHRS as CDR1 and YFSETQ as CDR2. V loses 0 bases, J loses 0 bases, and the germline ends lie 14 bases apart. Enrolling through a virtual design, the prospective study's participants ranged in age from roughly 18 to 95 years and lived across 20 to 25 United States geographic areas. In the prospective study, participants were assigned to cohorts based on the clinical history participants reported in a screening survey and a study questionnaire. Recovered participants in ImmuneRACE Cohort 3 were defined as having two consecutive negative NP/OP PCR tests, clearance from a healthcare professional, or resolution of symptoms. Mobile phlebotomists in the prospective study collected whole blood, serum and a nasopharyngeal or oropharyngeal swab from every participant. Over a roughly two-month period, participants in the prospective study had the option of providing additional blood draws and questionnaires. Prospective study blood samples were shipped either frozen or at room temperature before DNA extraction.

What the research found in general, with its limitations: Clinical and demographic metadata were provided uncurated, with the amount varying by source and participant.

TCRbeta CDR3 regions were amplified from genomic DNA by means of the immunoSEQ Assay, a bias-controlled multiplex PCR. Concerning the study's data processing: The number of nucleated cells in each sample was estimated from the amplification of reference gene primers within the assay. To quantify the absolute abundance of each unique TCRbeta CDR3 rearrangement, sequence reads were collapsed and filtered. For each sample, productive Simpson clonality was calculated as the square root of Simpson's diversity index across productive rearrangements. TCRdb provides this immuneACCESS table in a form limited to in-frame rearrangements. Some clones are lacking; in checked studies, under half of them reflect an unresolved V gene, and why the rest are absent is not known. The DNA gave D and trimming, while V, J and clone size come from that table. This sample holds fewer than 400,000 clones; roughly 89% were observed only once. The top ten hold about 1.7% of the sample.

The rearrangement joined TRBV5-1 to TRBJ2-3; confidence is insufficient to name the D gene. The clonotype comes from a woman in her thirties who had recovered from COVID-19. Sequenced sample: PBMCs or T cells enriched from blood (not recorded which). CDR3 reads: CASSLASGGASTDTQYF. Read as DNA, the sequence is TGCGCCAGCAGCTTGGCGTCCGGCGGTGCTAGCACAGATACGCAGTATTTT.